Here is one T cell receptor beta chain with its context. The data were taken from a study of blood T cell repertoires in COVID-19. CDR1 MGHRA and CDR2 YSYEKL come from the germline V gene. Deletions cut 0 bases from V and 8 bases from J, with 8 bases between. This CDR3 is built from 13 residues. Per the original methods: Amplification with reference gene primers provided the estimates of nucleated cell counts. Clones were read by immunoSEQ multiplex PCR, and TCRdb kept only the in-frame ones, dropping some. From that table come the V and J calls and clone size; the DNA was used to work out D and trimming. The sample has 150,000 to 200,000 clones, around 80% seen once; the top ten hold roughly a tenth.

The J gene is TRBJ1-5, the V gene TRBV4-1; D is uncertain. The specimen sequenced was peripheral blood. This clonotype was obtained from a woman aged 80 or over with active or convalescent COVID-19. The CDR3 region is CASSQDPVEPQHF. The CDR3 DNA reads TGCGCCAGCAGCCAAGATCCCGTTGAGCCCCAGCATTTT.